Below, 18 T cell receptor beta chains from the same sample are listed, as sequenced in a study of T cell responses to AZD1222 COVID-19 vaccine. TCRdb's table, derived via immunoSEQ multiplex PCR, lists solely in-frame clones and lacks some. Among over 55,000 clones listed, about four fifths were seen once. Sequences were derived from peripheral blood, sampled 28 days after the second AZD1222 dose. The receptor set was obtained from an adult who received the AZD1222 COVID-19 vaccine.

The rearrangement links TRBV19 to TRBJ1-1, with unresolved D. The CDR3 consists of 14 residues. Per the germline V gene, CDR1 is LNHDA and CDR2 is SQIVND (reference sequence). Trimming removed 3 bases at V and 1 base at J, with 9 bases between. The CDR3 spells CASSMRPWNTEAFF. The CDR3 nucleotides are TGTGCCAGTAGTATGAGACCGTGGAACACTGAAGCTTTCTTT.

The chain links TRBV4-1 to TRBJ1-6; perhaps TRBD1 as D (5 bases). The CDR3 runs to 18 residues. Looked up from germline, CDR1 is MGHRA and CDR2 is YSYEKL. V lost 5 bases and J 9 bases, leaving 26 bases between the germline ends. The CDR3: CASSFTGGRGPYGSPLHF. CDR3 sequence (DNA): TGCGCCAGCAGCTTTACAGGCGGCCGGGGCCCATACGGTTCACCCCTCCACTTT.

CDR3 bases: TGTGCCAGTAGTATAAGGGGGTATAGCAATCAGCCCCAGCATTTT. It translates to CASSIRGYSNQPQHF. This chain links TRBV19 with TRBJ1-5; TRBD1 might be the D (6 bases). Germline loops: CDR1 LNHDA, CDR2 SQIVND (reference sequence). The CDR3 loop spans 15 amino acids. Trimming took 2 bases from V and 0 from J, leaving 8 bases between them. Combining the CDR3 with reference TRBV19 and TRBJ1-5 gives the whole variable domain DGGITQSPKYLFRKEGQNVTLSCEQNLNHDAMYWYRQDPGQGLRLIYYSQIVNDFQKGDIAEGYSVSREKKESFPLTVTSAQKNPTAFYLCASSIRGYSNQPQHFGDGTRLSIL.

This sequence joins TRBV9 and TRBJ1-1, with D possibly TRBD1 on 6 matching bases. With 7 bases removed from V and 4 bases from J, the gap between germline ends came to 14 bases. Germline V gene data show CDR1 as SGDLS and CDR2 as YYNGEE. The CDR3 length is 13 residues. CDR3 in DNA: TGTGCCAGCGGCATCGGACAGAGCACTGAAGCTTTCTTT. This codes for CASGIGQSTEAFF.

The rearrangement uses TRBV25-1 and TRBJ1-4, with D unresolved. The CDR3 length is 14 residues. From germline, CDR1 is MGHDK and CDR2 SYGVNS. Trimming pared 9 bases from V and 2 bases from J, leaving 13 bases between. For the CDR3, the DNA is TGTGCCAGTGCAGGACGTAGTACTAATGAAAAACTGTTTTTT. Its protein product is CASAGRSTNEKLFF.

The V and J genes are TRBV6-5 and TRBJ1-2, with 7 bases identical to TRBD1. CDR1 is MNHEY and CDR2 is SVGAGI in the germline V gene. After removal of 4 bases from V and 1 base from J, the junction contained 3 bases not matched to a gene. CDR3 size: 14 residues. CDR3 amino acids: CASSSTGSNYGYTF. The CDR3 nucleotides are TGTGCCAGCAGTTCGACAGGGAGTAACTATGGCTACACCTTC.

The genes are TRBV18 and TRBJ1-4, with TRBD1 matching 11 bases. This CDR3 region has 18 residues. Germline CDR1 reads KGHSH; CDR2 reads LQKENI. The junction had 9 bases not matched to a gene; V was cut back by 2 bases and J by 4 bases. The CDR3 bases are TGTGCCAGCTCACCAAATGGACAGGGGGCGTCGAGTAATGAAAAACTGTTTTTT. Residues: CASSPNGQGASSNEKLFF.

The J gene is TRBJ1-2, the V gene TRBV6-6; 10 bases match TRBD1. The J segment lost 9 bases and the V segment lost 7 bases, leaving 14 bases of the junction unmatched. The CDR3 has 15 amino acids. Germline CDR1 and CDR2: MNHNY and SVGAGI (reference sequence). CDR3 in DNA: TGTGCCAGCACCGATTGGGACAGGGGAGATTATCGCTACACCTTC. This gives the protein CASTDWDRGDYRYTF.

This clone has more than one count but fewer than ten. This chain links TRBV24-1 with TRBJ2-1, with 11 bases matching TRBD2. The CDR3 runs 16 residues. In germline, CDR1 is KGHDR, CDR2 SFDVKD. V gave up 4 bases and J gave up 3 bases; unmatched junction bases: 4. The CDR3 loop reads CATSDTGTSGYNEQFF. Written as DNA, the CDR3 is TGTGCCACCAGTGACACCGGGACTAGCGGCTACAATGAGCAGTTCTTC.

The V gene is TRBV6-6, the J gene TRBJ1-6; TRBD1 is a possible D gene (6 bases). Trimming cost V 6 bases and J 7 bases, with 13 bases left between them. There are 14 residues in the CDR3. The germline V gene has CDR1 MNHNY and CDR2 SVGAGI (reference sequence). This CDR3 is CASSQGSSNSPLHF. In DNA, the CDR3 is TGTGCCAGCAGCCAGGGGTCCAGCAATTCACCCCTCCACTTT.

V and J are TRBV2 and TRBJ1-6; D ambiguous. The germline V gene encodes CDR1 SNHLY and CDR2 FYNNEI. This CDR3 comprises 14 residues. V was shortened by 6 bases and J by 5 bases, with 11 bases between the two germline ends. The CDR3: CASSGTADNSPLHF. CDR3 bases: TGTGCCAGCAGCGGCACAGCCGATAATTCACCCCTCCACTTT.

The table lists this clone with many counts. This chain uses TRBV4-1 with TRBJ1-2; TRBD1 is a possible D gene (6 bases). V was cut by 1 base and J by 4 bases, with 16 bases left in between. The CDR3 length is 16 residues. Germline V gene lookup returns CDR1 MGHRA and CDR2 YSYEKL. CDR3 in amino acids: CASSQAGALDFYGYTF. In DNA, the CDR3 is TGCGCCAGCAGCCAAGCAGGGGCGCTGGATTTCTATGGCTACACCTTC.

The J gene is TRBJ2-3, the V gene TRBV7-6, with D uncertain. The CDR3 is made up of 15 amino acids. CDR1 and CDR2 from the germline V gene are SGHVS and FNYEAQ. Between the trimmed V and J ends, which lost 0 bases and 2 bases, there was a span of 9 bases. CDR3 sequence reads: CASSLASRATDTQYF. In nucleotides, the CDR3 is TGTGCCAGCAGCTTAGCCTCCAGAGCCACAGATACGCAGTATTTT.

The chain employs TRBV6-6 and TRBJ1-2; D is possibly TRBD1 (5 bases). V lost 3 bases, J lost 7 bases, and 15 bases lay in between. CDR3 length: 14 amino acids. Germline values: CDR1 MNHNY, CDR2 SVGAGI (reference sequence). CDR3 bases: TGTGCCAGCAGTTATAACAGGTATCGATCTGGCTACACCTTC. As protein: CASSYNRYRSGYTF.

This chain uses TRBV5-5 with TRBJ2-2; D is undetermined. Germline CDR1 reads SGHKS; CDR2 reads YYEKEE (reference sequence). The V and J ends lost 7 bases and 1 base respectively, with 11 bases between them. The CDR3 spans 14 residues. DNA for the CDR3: TGTGCCAGCCAACCAGGTGGGAACACCGGGGAGCTGTTTTTT. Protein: CASQPGGNTGELFF.

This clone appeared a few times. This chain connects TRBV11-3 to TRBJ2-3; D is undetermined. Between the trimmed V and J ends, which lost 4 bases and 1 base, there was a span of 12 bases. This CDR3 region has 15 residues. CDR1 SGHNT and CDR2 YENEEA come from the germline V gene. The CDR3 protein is CASSYGVSGTDTQYF. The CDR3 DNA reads TGTGCCAGCAGCTATGGGGTATCGGGCACAGATACGCAGTATTTT.

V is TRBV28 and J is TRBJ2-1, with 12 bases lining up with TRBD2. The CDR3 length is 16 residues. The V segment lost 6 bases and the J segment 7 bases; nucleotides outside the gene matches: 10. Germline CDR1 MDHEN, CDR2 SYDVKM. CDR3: CASSLSSGGVRNEQFF. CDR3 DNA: TGTGCCAGCAGCCTATCTAGCGGGGGGGTTCGAAATGAGCAGTTCTTC.

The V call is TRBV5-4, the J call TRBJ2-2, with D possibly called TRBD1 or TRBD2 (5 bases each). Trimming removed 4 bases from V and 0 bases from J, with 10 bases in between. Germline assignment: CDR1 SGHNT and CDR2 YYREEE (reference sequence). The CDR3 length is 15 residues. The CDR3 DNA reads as TGTGCCAGCAGCCCCCCGGGACCGAACACCGGGGAGCTGTTTTTT. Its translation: CASSPPGPNTGELFF.